Given below is one TCR beta chain in context. CDR3 length: 13 residues. Germline CDR1 reads LNHNV; CDR2 reads YYDKDF (reference sequence). Trimming cost V 0 bases and J 8 bases, with 10 bases left between them. The data belong to a study of blood T cell repertoires in COVID-19. The method was immunoSEQ multiplex PCR; TCRdb's version includes in-frame clones alone and lacks a portion of them. The sample holds 300,000 to 450,000 clones, around 92% seen once. The chain recombines TRBV15 with TRBJ1-2; D gene unclear. This receptor was taken from a woman in her 30s with COVID-19, enrolled during active disease. Sequencing used peripheral blood. The CDR3 sequence is CATSRDRVYGYTF. The DNA for the CDR3 is TGTGCCACCAGCAGAGATAGAGTCTACGGCTACACCTTC.